This T cell receptor beta chain originates from a study of CD8 T cells in ankylosing spondylitis. On this clonotype: Its antigen is not known.

V dropped 4 bases and J dropped 8 bases, with 10 bases sitting between them. There are 12 residues in the CDR3. CDR1 and CDR2 (germline): KGHDR, SFDVKD. TCRdb itself ran the 5' RACE reads through MiXCR, one entry per CDR3 protein. The top ten clones hold 0.85% to 1% of a sample with under 550,000 distinct CDR3 sequences, 25% to 30% of them seen once. Study-level findings and limits: Disease-linked clones proved CD8+ and comparatively uncommon in peripheral blood. For ankylosing spondylitis blood, a TCR beta motif of about eight highly homologous variants appeared characteristic.

This clonotype was sampled from a male donor with ankylosing spondylitis. The sequenced material came from blood, either unsorted or a sorted T cell fraction (not recorded which). This chain connects TRBV24-1 to TRBJ1-2; D is uncertain. CDR3 loop: CATSDHGRGYTF. The CDR3 DNA reads TGTGCCACCAGTGACCACGGTCGCGGCTACACCTTC.